This T cell receptor (beta chain) emerged from a study of CD8 T cells in Susac syndrome. Findings and caveats of the study: The CD4+ T cell repertoires in Susac syndrome were not clonally expanded.

Random hexamers primed reverse transcription of about 0.5 to 1 ug RNA. TCRdb re-called the immunoSEQ multiplex PCR reads with MiXCR, one entry per CDR3 protein. The table has more than 150,000 distinct CDR3 sequences, 90% to 96% seen once. This clonotype came up once. Its antigen is currently unknown. The CDR3 is 14 residues long. The germline V and J ends were trimmed by 1 base and 7 bases, with 11 bases remaining between them. The germline CDR1 and CDR2 sequences are LGHDT and YNNKEL (reference sequence). TEMRA cells were enriched by FACS, while CD8+ and CD4+ T cells were obtained through a negative isolation that was performed magnetically.

This TCR was recovered from a human donor with Susac syndrome. Sequenced: CD4+ T cells from PBMCs. This rearrangement joins TRBV3-1 to TRBJ2-1, with unresolved D. The CDR3 nucleotides are TGTGCCAGCAGCCAAGGGGTCCCTACGAATGAGCAGTTCTTC. Its protein product is CASSQGVPTNEQFF.